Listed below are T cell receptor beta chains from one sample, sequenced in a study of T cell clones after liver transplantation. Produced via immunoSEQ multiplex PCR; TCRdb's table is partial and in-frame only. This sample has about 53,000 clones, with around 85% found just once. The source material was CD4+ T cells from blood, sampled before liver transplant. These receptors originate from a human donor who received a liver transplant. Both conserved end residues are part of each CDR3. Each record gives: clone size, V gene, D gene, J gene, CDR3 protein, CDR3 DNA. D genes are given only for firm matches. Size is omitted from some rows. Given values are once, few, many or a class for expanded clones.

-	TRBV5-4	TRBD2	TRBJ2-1	CASSLELAGANNEQFF	TGTGCCAGCAGCTTGGAACTAGCGGGGGCCAACAATGAGCAGTTCTTC
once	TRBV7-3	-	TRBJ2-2	CASSLNWSGELFF	TGTGCCAGCAGCTTAAATTGGTCCGGGGAGCTGTTTTTT
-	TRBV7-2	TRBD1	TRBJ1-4	CASSVTGVNEKLFF	TGTGCCAGCAGCGTGACAGGGGTAAATGAAAAACTGTTTTTT
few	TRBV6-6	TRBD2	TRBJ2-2	CASSYSIAGGTGELFF	TGTGCCAGCAGTTACTCGATAGCGGGGGGGACCGGGGAGCTGTTTTTT
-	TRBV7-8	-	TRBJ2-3	CASSPLDPTDTQYF	TGTGCCAGCAGCCCCCTCGACCCAACAGATACGCAGTATTTT
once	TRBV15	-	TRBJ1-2	CATSASRTPGGYTF	TGTGCCACCAGCGCAAGCCGGACTCCCGGTGGCTACACCTTC
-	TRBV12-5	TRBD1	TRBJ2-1	CASGLVGGTGKYNEQFF	TGTGCTAGTGGTTTGGTAGGGGGGACAGGAAAATACAATGAGCAGTTCTTC
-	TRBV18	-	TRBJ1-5	CASSPTGDDQPQHF	TGTGCCAGCTCACCGACGGGGGACGATCAGCCCCAGCATTTT
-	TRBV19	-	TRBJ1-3	CASRGSHSGNTIYF	TGTGCCAGTAGGGGTAGTCACTCTGGAAACACCATATATTTT
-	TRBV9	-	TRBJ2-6	CASSKLSSGANVLTF	TGTGCCAGCAGCAAACTGAGCTCTGGGGCCAACGTCCTGACTTTC
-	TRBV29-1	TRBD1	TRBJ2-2	CSVDFQGDTGELFF	TGCAGCGTTGATTTCCAGGGGGACACCGGGGAGCTGTTTTTT
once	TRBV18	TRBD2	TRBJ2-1	CASSPLAGGYNEQFF	TGTGCCAGCTCGCCTCTAGCGGGGGGGTACAATGAGCAGTTCTTC
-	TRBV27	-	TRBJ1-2	CASSLYGPNTRPNYGYTF	TGTGCCAGCAGTTTATACGGGCCGAACACTCGTCCTAACTATGGCTACACCTTC
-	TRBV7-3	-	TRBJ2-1	CASSFSPETEGFF	TGTGCCAGCAGCTTTTCTCCAGAGACCGAGGGGTTCTTC
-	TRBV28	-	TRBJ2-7	CASSPHLDGIYEQYF	TGTGCCAGCAGTCCCCACTTGGACGGAATCTACGAGCAGTACTTC
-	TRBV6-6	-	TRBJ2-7	CASSPGSGPAQQYF	TGTGCCAGCAGCCCCGGTTCGGGCCCCGCTCAGCAGTACTTC
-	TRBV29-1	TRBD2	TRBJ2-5	CSVDVAGGGETQYF	TGCAGCGTTGATGTAGCGGGAGGTGGGGAGACCCAGTACTTC
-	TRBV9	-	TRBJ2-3	CASSVVGDTDTQYF	TGTGCCAGCAGCGTAGTTGGCGACACAGATACGCAGTATTTT
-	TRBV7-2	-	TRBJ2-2	CASSPSGLMTGELFF	TGTGCCAGCAGCCCTTCGGGACTCATGACCGGGGAGCTGTTTTTT
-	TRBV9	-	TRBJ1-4	CASSLSPGTNEKLFF	TGTGCCAGCAGCCTCTCGCCAGGTACTAATGAAAAACTGTTTTTT
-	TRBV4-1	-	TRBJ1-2	CASSQALGNNYGYTF	TGCGCCAGCAGTCAAGCTTTGGGCAATAACTATGGCTACACCTTC
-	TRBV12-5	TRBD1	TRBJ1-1	CASGLVLGTGSIRAFF	TGTGCTAGTGGTTTGGTACTCGGGACAGGGTCGATTCGGGCTTTCTTT